This note documents a single T cell receptor beta chain sequence. The antigen remains unidentified. In the PCR, 60 Vbeta and 13 Jbeta primers were used. Source study methods: Unique TCR beta chains totaled about 78 million in a later count, with roughly 11 million of them shared. The repertoire was sequenced with immunoSEQ multiplex PCR; TCRdb's copy has only in-frame clones and lacks some. Clone size and the V and J calls come from that table; the DNA yielded D and trimming. The data show 120,000 to 150,000 clones, around two thirds seen once. The data derive from a study of cytomegalovirus exposure and HLA in healthy donors. The study's findings and limits: The listing of roughly 160 TCR beta chains classed them as cytomegalovirus-associated.

Germline V gene lookup returns CDR1 MNHNS and CDR2 SASEGT. Trimming cost V 2 bases and J 9 bases, with 14 bases left between them. CDR3 length equals 14 residues. The material sequenced was PBMCs. This TCR was recovered from a woman aged 18-30 years in good health and CMV-seronegative. V and J are TRBV6-1 and TRBJ2-1; TRBD1 might be the D (5 bases). CDR3: CASSERGRATEQFF. CDR3 nucleotide sequence: TGTGCCAGCAGTGAAAGGGGAAGGGCTACTGAGCAGTTCTTC.